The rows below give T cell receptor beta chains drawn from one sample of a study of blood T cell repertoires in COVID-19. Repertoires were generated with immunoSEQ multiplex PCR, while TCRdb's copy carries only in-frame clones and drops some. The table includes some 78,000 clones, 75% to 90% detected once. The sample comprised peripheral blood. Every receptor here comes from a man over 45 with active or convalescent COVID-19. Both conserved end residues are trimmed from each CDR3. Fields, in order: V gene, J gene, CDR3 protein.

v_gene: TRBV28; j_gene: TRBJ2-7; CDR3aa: ASQVVGGAGSSYEQY
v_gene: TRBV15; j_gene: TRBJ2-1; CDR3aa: ATSPGTSGHNEQF
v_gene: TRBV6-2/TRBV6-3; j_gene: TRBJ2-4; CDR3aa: ASSARERGLAKNIQY
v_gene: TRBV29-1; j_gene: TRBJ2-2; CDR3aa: SPSSPSGGELF
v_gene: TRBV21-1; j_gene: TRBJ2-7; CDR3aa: ASSKSGTSCSYEQY
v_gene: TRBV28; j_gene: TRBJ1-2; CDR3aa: ASRLPLTANYGYT
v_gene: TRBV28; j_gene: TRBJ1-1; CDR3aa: ASSLSRNTEAF
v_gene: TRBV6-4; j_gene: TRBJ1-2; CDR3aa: ASSALVNRGEGYT
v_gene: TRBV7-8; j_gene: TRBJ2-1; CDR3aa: ASSKDRGPAEQF
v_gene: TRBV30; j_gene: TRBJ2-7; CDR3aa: AWSTGQGNRYEQY
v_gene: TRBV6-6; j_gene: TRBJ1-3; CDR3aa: ASSRTSSGQGVGNTIY
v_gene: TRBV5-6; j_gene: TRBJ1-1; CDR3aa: ASSSSLVRKRNTEAF
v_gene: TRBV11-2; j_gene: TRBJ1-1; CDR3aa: ASSPGKTEAF
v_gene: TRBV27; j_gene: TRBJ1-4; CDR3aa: ASSLRTPRGDEKLF
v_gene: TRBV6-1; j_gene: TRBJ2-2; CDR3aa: ASSEGQGIDIGELF
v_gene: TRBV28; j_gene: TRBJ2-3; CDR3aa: ASSTTGTSSDTQY
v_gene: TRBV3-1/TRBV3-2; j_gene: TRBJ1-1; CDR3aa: ASSLRQNTEAF
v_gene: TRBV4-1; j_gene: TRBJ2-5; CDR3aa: ASSPGGYQETQY
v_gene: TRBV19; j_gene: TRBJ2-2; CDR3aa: ASSRRTSGMNTGELF
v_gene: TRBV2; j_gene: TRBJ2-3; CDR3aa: ASSGISGRTDTQY
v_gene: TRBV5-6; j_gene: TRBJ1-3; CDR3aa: ASSFQVSSGNTIY
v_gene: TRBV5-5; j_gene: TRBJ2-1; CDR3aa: ASSPFVTAYNEQF
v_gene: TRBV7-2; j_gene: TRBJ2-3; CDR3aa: ASSTTSPSTDTQY
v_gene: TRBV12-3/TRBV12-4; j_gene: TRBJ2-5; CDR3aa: ASSTFGETQY
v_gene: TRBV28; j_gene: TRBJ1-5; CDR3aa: ASLQGGGLFQPQH
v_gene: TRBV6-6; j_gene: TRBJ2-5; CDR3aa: ASSSAQGAEETQY
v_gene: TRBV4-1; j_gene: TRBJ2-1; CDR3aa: ASSQERVGGEQF
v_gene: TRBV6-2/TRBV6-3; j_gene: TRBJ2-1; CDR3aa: ASSYAPGQGTLGSNEQF
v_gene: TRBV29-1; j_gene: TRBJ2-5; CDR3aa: SAPLGLAGGRRRETQY
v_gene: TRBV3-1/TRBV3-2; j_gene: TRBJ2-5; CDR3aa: ASSQGQGRETQY
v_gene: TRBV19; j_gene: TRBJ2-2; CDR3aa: ASRGRANTGELF
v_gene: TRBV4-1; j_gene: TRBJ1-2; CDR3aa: ASSQAVRGQGRGCGYT
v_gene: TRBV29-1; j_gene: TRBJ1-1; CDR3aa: SVRQGDTEAF
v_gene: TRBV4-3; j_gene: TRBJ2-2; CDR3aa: ASSQAGTKGTGELF
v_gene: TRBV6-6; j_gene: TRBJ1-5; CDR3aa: ASDRLSSSFPAQH
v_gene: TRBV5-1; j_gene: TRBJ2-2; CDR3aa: ASSGLLAGGITGELF
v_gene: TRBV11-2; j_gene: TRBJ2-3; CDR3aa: ASSLMGDPRDTQY
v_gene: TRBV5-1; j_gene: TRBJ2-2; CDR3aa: ASSLLPRGRGTGELF
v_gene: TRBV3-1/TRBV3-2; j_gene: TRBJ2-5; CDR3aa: ASSQRLAGGDLETQY
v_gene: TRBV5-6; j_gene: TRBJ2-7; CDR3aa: ASSRRGVAGVWEQY
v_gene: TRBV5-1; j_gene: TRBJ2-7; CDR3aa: ASSSWTSGGTTYEQY
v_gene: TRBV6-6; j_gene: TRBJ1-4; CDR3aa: ASSPGGGPTNEKLF
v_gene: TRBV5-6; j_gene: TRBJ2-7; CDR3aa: ASSLTTPYEQY
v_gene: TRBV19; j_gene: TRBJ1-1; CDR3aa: ASSPQSTENTEAF
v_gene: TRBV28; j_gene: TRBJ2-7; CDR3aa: ASLTSGSYEQY
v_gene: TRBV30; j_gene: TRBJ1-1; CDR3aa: AWSVTANTEAF
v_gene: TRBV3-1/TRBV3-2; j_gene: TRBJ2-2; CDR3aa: ASSPDRGRPGELF
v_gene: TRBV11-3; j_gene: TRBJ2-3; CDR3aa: ASSLYAGSDTQY
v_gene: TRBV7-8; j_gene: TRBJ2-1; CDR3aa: ASSGDRGDEQF
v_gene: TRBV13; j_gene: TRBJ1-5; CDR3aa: ASSFGQNQPQH
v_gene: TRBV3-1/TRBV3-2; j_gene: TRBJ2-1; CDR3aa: ASSQERGLANEQF
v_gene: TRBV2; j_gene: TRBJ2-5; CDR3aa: ASSVLQGQETQY
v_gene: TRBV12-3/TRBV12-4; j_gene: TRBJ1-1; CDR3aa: ASSSGTETEAF
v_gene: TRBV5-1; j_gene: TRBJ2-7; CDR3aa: ASSFLGLANEQY
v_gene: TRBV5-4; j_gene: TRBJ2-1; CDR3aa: ASSLDRGAGGEQF